This T cell receptor beta chain was sequenced for a study of OX40 agonist ivuxolimab in advanced cancers. About the research overall: The patients got ivuxolimab, which is an agonistic anti-OX40 (CD134) antibody. Three patients responded partially, comprising one with hepatocellular carcinoma and two with cutaneous melanoma.

Worth noting for this clone: Its antigen is unknown.

Profiling relied on immunoSEQ multiplex PCR, and the TCRdb table lists in-frame clones only, not all of them. In the table there are roughly 93,000 clones, under 85% of which are singletons. Study outcomes and limitations: Relative to CD4+ cells, CD8+ T cells on average had more expanded clones. Individuals who were partial responders at 0.1-3.0 mg/kg had clonal expansion that ranked among the lowest.

V lost 5 bases and J lost 6; bases outside the gene matches: 1. Germline V gene sequence: CDR1 SGHVS, CDR2 FNYEAQ. This CDR3 is built from 13 residues. The chain has TRBV7-6 and TRBJ1-6, with 7 bases that match TRBD1. The clonotype originates from an adult with an advanced solid tumor such as melanoma, head and neck, liver or kidney cancer. Here the sequenced sample was CD4+ or CD8+ T cells sorted from blood, taken in a trial of the OX40 agonist ivuxolimab. CDR3: CASSRDSNSPLHF. CDR3 DNA sequence: TGTGCCAGCAGCCGGGACAGTAATTCACCCCTCCACTTT.